Each of the 5 T cell receptor beta chains below was sequenced from the same sample in a study of CD8 T cells in ankylosing spondylitis. From the 5' RACE reads, TCRdb called clonotypes with MiXCR, one entry per CDR3 protein. This sample has around 210,000 distinct CDR3 sequences; approximately 8.4% occur once, and the top ten carry around 4.9%. Material: blood, either unsorted or a sorted T cell fraction (not recorded which). These receptor sequences come from a female donor with ankylosing spondylitis or in good health (not recorded which).

This clonotype appeared many times. The CDR3 sequence is CATRRGEEAFF. The CDR3 DNA reads as TGTGCCACTCGGCGGGGGGAGGAAGCTTTCTTT. The chain combines TRBV6-1 with TRBJ1-1; TRBD1 might be the D (5 bases). Trimming cost V 10 bases and J 8 bases, with 14 bases left between them. The CDR3 loop spans 11 amino acids. Germline loops: CDR1 MNHNS, CDR2 SASEGT.

The chain combines TRBV7-3 with TRBJ1-4; D might be TRBD1 (5 bases). The CDR3 is made up of 15 amino acids. The V end lost 5 bases, the J end lost 6 bases, and 16 bases lay between the germline ends. From germline, CDR1 is SGHTA and CDR2 FQGTGA. The CDR3, as DNA: TGTGCCAGCAGCCCTCAAAGGGGTTTGGATGAAAAACTGTTTTTT. The encoded protein is CASSPQRGLDEKLFF.

In its sample, this clonotype was seen many times. The chain uses TRBV7-8 and TRBJ2-7; D not resolved. The germline V gene encodes CDR1 SGHVS and CDR2 FQNEAQ. Trimming stripped 0 bases from V and 2 bases from J, with 14 bases between. This CDR3 is 16 amino acids long. The CDR3, as DNA: TGTGCCAGCAGCTTAGCGACGGCAGGTTCTACCTACGAGCAGTACTTC. It translates to CASSLATAGSTYEQYF. Based on the CDR3 plus reference TRBV7-8 and TRBJ2-7, the full variable domain is GAGVSQSPRYKVAKRGQDVALRCDPISGHVSLFWYQQALGQGPEFLTYFQNEAQLDKSGLPSDRFFAERPEGSVSTLKIQRTQQEDSAVYLCASSLATAGSTYEQYFGPGTRLTVT.

This clonotype has a handful of counts. V gene TRBV19 combines with J gene TRBJ2-5; TRBD1 matches at 8 bases. The germline CDR1 and CDR2 sequences are LNHDA and SQIVND (reference sequence). The CDR3 is 14 residues long. The ends lost 5 bases at V and 5 bases at J; junction bases unmatched: 7. The CDR3 DNA is TGTGCCAGTAGTGTTCAGGGGGCTTGGGAGACCCAGTACTTC. Its translation: CASSVQGAWETQYF.

This clonotype was picked up many times. This rearrangement joins TRBV25-1 to TRBJ2-7; TRBD1 is a possible D gene (5 bases). Per germline, CDR1 MGHDK and CDR2 SYGVNS. This CDR3 spans 15 amino acids. The ends were cut back, 0 bases at V and 3 bases at J, with 12 bases in the middle. The CDR3 DNA reads TGTGCCAGCAGTGAATATAAGGCAGGGTACTACGAGCAGTACTTC. As protein: CASSEYKAGYYEQYF.